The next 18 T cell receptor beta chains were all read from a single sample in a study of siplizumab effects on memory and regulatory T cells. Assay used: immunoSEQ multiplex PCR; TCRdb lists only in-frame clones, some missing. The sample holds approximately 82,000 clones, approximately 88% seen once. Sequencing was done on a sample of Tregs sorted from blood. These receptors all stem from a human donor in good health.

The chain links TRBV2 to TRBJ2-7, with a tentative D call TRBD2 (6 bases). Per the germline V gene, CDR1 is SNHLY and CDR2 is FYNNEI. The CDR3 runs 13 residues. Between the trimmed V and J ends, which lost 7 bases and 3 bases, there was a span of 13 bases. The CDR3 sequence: CASTRRGNYEQYF. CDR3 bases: TGTGCCAGCACCCGGCGGGGCAACTACGAGCAGTACTTC.

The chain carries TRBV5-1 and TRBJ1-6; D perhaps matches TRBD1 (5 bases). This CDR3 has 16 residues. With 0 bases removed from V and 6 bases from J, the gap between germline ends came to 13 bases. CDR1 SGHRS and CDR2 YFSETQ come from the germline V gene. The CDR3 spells CASSLVEGAGNSPLHF. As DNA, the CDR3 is TGCGCCAGCAGCTTGGTTGAAGGGGCTGGTAATTCACCCCTCCACTTT.

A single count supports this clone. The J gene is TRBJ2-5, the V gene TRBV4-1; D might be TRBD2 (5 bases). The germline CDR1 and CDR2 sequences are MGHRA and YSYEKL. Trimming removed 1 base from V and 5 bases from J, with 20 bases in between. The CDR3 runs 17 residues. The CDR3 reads CASSQVRGGQASETQYF. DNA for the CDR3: TGCGCCAGCAGCCAAGTCCGGGGTGGGCAGGCATCGGAGACCCAGTACTTC.

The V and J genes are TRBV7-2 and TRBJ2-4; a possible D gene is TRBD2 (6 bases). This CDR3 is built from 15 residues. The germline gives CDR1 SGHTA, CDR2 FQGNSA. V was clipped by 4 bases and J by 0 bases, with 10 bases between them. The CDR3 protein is CASSSGDLAKNIQYF. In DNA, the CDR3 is TGTGCCAGCAGCTCGGGAGACCTAGCCAAAAACATTCAGTACTTC.

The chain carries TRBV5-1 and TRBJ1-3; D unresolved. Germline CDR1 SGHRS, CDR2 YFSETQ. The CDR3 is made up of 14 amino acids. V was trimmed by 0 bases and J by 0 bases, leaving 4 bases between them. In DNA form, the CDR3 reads TGCGCCAGCAGCTTGGGGACCTCTGGAAACACCATATATTTT. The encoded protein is CASSLGTSGNTIYF.

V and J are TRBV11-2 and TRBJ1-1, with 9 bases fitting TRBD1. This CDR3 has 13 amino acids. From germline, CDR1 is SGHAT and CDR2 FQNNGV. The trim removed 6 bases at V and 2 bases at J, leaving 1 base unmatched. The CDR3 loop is CASRGQGNTEAFF. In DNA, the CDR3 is TGTGCCAGCAGGGGACAGGGAAACACTGAAGCTTTCTTT. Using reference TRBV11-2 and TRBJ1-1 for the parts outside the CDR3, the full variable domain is EAGVAQSPRYKIIEKRQSVAFWCNPISGHATLYWYQQILGQGPKLLIQFQNNGVVDDSQLPKDRFSAERLKGVDSTLKIQPAKLEDSAVYLCASRGQGNTEAFFGQGTRLTVV.

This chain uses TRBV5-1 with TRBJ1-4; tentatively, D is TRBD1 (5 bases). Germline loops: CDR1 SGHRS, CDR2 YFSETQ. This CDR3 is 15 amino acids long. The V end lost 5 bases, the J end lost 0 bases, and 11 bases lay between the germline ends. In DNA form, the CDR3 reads TGCGCCAGCAGGTTTGGGGGGGCAACTAATGAAAAACTGTTTTTT. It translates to CASRFGGATNEKLFF.

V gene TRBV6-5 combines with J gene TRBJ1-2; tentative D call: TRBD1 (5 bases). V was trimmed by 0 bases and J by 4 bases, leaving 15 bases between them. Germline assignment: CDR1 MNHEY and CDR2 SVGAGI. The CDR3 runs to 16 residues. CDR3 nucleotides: TGTGCCAGCAGTTACTCGGCGTTTGGGGGGAGCTATGGCTACACCTTC. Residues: CASSYSAFGGSYGYTF.

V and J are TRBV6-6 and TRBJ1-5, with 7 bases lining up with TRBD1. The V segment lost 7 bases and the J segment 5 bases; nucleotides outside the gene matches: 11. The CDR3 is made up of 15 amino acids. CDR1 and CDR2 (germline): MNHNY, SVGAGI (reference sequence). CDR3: CASNKEYRGDQPQHF. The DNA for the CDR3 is TGTGCCAGCAATAAAGAATACAGGGGTGATCAGCCCCAGCATTTT.

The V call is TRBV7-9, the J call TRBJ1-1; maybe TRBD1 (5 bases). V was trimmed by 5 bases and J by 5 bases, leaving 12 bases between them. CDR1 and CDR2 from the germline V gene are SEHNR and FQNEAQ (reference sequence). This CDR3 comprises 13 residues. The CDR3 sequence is CASSPQGSTEAFF. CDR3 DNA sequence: TGTGCCAGCAGCCCTCAGGGAAGTACTGAAGCTTTCTTT.

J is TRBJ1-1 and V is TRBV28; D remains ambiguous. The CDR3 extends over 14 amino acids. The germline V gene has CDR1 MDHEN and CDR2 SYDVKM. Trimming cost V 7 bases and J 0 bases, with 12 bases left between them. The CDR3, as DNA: TGTGCCAGCACAGAGAGAACCATGAACACTGAAGCTTTCTTT. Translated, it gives CASTERTMNTEAFF. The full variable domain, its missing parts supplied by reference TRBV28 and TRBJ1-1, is DVKVTQSSRYLVKRTGEKVFLECVQDMDHENMFWYRQDPGLGLRLIYFSYDVKMKEKGDIPEGYSVSREKKERFSLILESASTNQTSMYLCASTERTMNTEAFFGQGTRLTVV.

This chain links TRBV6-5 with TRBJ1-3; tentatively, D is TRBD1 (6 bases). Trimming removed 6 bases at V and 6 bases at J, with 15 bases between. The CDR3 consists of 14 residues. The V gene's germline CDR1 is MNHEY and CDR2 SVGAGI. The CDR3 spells CASSRTVEPNTIYF. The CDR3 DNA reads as TGTGCCAGCAGCCGGACAGTAGAGCCAAACACCATATATTTT.

CDR3 sequence reads: CASSLSNSRNEKLFF. As DNA, the CDR3 is TGTGCCAGCAGCTTGTCTAACAGTCGTAATGAAAAACTGTTTTTT. The gene calls are TRBV5-4 and TRBJ1-4; D gene unclear. CDR1 is SGHNT, CDR2 YYREEE, per germline (reference sequence). This CDR3 is 15 amino acids long. V was clipped by 1 base and J by 4 bases, with 11 bases between them.

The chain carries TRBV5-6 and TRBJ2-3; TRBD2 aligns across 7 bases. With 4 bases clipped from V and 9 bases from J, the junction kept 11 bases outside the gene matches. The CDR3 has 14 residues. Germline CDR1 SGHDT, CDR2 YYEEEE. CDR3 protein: CASSLRLSGGTQYF. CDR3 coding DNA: TGTGCCAGCAGCCTCCGACTCTCCGGGGGGACGCAGTATTTT. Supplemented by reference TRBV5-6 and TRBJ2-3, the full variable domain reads DAGVTQSPTHLIKTRGQQVTLRCSPKSGHDTVSWYQQALGQGPQFIFQYYEEEERQRGNFPDRFSGHQFPNYSSELNVNALLLGDSALYLCASSLRLSGGTQYFGPGTRLTVL.

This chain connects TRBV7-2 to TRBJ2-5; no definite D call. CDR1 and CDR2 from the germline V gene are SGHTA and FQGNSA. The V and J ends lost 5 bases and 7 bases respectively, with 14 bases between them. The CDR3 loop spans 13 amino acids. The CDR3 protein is CASSRMGPPTQYF. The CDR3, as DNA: TGTGCCAGCAGCCGGATGGGCCCTCCGACCCAGTACTTC.

As DNA, the CDR3 is TGTGCCAGCAGTTTAACGGCGGGGTCCGGGGAGCTGTTTTTT. Encoded protein: CASSLTAGSGELFF. The chain carries TRBV28 and TRBJ2-2; D perhaps matches TRBD2 (6 bases). The length of the CDR3 is 14 residues. The V gene's germline CDR1 is MDHEN and CDR2 SYDVKM. Trimming removed 2 bases at V and 6 bases at J, with 10 bases between. The full variable domain, with the rest looked up from reference TRBV28 and TRBJ2-2, is DVKVTQSSRYLVKRTGEKVFLECVQDMDHENMFWYRQDPGLGLRLIYFSYDVKMKEKGDIPEGYSVSREKKERFSLILESASTNQTSMYLCASSLTAGSGELFFGEGSRLTVL.

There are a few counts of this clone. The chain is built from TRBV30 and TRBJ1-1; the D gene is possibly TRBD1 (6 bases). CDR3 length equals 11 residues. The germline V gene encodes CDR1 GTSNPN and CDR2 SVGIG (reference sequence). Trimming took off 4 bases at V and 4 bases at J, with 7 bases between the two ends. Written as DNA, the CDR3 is TGTGCCTGGAAGGGGGGCACTGAAGCTTTCTTT. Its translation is CAWKGGTEAFF.

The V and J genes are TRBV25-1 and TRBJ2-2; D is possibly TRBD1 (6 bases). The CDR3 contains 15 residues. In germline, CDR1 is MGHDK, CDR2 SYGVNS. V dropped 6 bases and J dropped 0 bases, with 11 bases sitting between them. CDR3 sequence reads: CASRKGHSNTGELFF. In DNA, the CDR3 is TGTGCCAGCAGAAAGGGACACTCGAACACCGGGGAGCTGTTTTTT.